The T cell receptor (beta chain) under discussion was sequenced for a study of blood T cells in healthy people across ages. The overall study: For every two T cells, template switching captured about one barcoded beta molecule.

A second PCR, run for about 6 to 11 cycles, used a sample-barcoded 5' primer plus a J-beta primer mix. TCRdb reprocessed the 5' RACE reads via MiXCR and lists one record per CDR3 protein. The data show hundreds of thousands of distinct CDR3 sequences, 45% to 50% seen once. It was approximately 9 milliliters of peripheral blood that were drawn from each donor. Trimming took off 2 bases at V and 5 bases at J, with 12 bases between the two ends. The CDR3 covers 14 residues. Germline V lookup: CDR1 SGHTA, CDR2 FQGNSA. Material: blood. The chain joins TRBV7-2 to TRBJ1-2, with TRBD1 as a possible D gene (5 bases). This TCR derives from a woman aged 60-75 years in good health. CDR3 protein: CASSLLGRDYGYTF. The CDR3 bases are TGTGCCAGCAGCTTACTGGGCAGGGATTATGGCTACACCTTC. The whole variable domain, filled in from reference TRBV7-2 and TRBJ1-2, reads GAGVSQSPSNKVTEKGKDVELRCDPISGHTALYWYRQSLGQGLEFLIYFQGNSAPDKSGLPSDRFSAERTGGSVSTLTIQRTQQEDSAVYLCASSLLGRDYGYTFGSGTRLTVV.